This T cell receptor (beta chain) emerged from a study of blood T cell repertoires in COVID-19. The CDR3 runs 15 residues. V lost 6 bases, J lost 2 bases, and 14 bases lay in between. CDR1 SNHLY and CDR2 FYNNEI come from the germline V gene. Donors were grouped by their self-reported clinical history. Cohort 3 recovered donors had two negative PCRs, clearance, or symptom resolution. Assay used: immunoSEQ multiplex PCR; TCRdb lists only in-frame clones, some missing. Of approximately 400,000 clones in the sample, 83% were seen once. This clonotype was obtained from a woman aged 45-59 years who had recovered from COVID-19. This chain uses TRBV2 with TRBJ2-1; perhaps TRBD1 as D (5 bases). Sequencing input: PBMCs or T cells enriched from blood (not recorded which). This chain's CDR3 is CASRETATAYNEQFF. CDR3 coding DNA: TGTGCCAGCAGGGAGACAGCGACCGCCTACAATGAGCAGTTCTTC.